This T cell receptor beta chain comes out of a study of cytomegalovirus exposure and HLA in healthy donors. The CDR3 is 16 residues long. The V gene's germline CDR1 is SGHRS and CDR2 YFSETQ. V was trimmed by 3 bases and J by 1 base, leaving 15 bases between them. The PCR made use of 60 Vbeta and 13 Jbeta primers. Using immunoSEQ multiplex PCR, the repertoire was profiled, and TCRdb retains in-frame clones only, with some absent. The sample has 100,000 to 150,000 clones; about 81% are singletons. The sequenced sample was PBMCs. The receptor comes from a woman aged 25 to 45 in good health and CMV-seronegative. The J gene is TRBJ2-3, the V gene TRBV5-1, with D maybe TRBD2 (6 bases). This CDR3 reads CASSSSGDVGTDTQYF. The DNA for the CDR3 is TGCGCCAGCAGCTCGTCGGGGGATGTAGGCACAGATACGCAGTATTTT.